The 25 T cell receptor beta chains given below trace back to one sample, sequenced in a study of cytomegalovirus exposure and HLA in healthy donors. The primer mix had 60 Vbeta and 13 Jbeta primers. The assay was immunoSEQ multiplex PCR, and TCRdb's table has in-frame clones only and misses some. The profile covers about 110,000 clones, with more than 65% appearing a single time and more than 6.5% taken by the ten largest. Sequenced: PBMCs. These receptors were taken from a man in his forties in good health and CMV-seropositive.

This sequence joins TRBV7-6 and TRBJ2-1, with D possibly matching TRBD1 (6 bases). The CDR3 is 16 amino acids. The germline V gene has CDR1 SGHVS and CDR2 FNYEAQ. The V gene lost 5 bases and the J gene lost 0 bases, with 14 bases spanning the gap. The CDR3 region is CASSTRQAHSYNEQFF. As DNA, the CDR3 is TGTGCCAGCAGCACTCGACAGGCCCACTCCTACAATGAGCAGTTCTTC.

V and J are TRBV6-6 and TRBJ2-5; possible D gene TRBD2, 6 bases. The DNA end favors TRBJ2-7, so the J call may be wrong. The CDR3 length is 15 residues. Germline V gives CDR1 MNHNY, CDR2 SVGAGI (reference sequence). The CDR3 bases are TGTGCCAGCACGATCGAGGGGACTCGGATCTACGAGCAGTACTTC. Amino acids: CASTIEGTRIYEQYF.

V is TRBV5-1 and J is TRBJ2-1; 12 nucleotides match TRBD2. CDR1 and CDR2 (germline): SGHRS, YFSETQ. Trimming at V came to 3 bases and at J to 9 bases, leaving 7 bases not matched to a gene. CDR3 length: 15 residues. CDR3 coding DNA: TGCGCCAGCAGCTCGACTAGCGGGAGCGGGGTTGAGCAGTTCTTC. It is translated as CASSSTSGSGVEQFF. Using reference TRBV5-1 and TRBJ2-1 for the parts outside the CDR3, the full variable domain is KAGVTQTPRYLIKTRGQQVTLSCSPISGHRSVSWYQQTPGQGLQFLFEYFSETQRNKGNFPGRFSGRQFSNSRSEMNVSTLELGDSALYLCASSSTSGSGVEQFFGPGTRLTVL.

On this clone: One junction end does not reproduce the germline sequence, and a read error may be involved. The V call is TRBV11-1, the J call TRBJ2-2; 7 positions match TRBD1. The CDR3 totals 16 residues. Germline CDR1 and CDR2: SGHAT and FQDESV (reference sequence). The CDR3 here is CASSDPDRAKTGELFF. The CDR3 DNA sequence: TGTGCCAGCAGCGACCCCGACAGGGCGAAGACCGGGGAGCTGTTTTTT.

The chain carries TRBV28 and TRBJ2-5; 7 nucleotides line up with TRBD2. Germline V CDR1 and CDR2: MDHEN, SYDVKM. This CDR3 region has 14 residues. With 8 bases clipped from V and 5 bases from J, the junction kept 11 bases outside the gene matches. CDR3 sequence: CASAGSGGMETQYF. The CDR3 DNA is TGTGCCAGCGCTGGATCCGGGGGGATGGAGACCCAGTACTTC.

This clone was detected a few times. This chain connects TRBV6-6 to TRBJ1-4, with a tentative D call TRBD1 (6 bases). The CDR3 sequence is 16 residues long. Germline-derived CDR1 and CDR2 are MNHNY and SVGAGI (reference sequence). The ends were cut back, 8 bases at V and 3 bases at J, with 19 bases in the middle. Here the CDR3 reads CASSNAGAKANEKLFF. Here the CDR3 DNA reads TGTGCCAGCTCAAACGCGGGGGCAAAGGCTAATGAAAAACTGTTTTTT.

The V call is TRBV27, the J call TRBJ2-1; TRBD2 matches at 7 bases. Unmatched junction bases numbered 11, after V lost 6 bases and J lost 6 bases. CDR1 and CDR2 from the germline V gene are MNHEY and SMNVEV (reference sequence). CDR3 length: 15 amino acids. This CDR3 is CASSQGPGGFNEQFF. Here the CDR3 DNA reads TGTGCCAGCAGCCAAGGGCCCGGGGGGTTCAATGAGCAGTTCTTC.

V is TRBV7-9 and J is TRBJ2-7; 10 positions match TRBD2. The junction had 7 bases not matched to a gene; V was cut back by 5 bases and J by 3 bases. The CDR3 spans 15 residues. Looked up from germline, CDR1 is SEHNR and CDR2 is FQNEAQ (reference sequence). The CDR3 loop reads CASSTRTSGFYEQYF. The CDR3 DNA reads as TGTGCCAGCAGCACCAGGACTAGCGGATTCTACGAGCAGTACTTC. Variable domain in full (rest from reference TRBV7-9 and TRBJ2-7): DTGVSQNPRHKITKRGQNVTFRCDPISEHNRLYWYRQTLGQGPEFLTYFQNEAQLEKSRLLSDRFSAERPKGSFSTLEIQRTEQGDSAMYLCASSTRTSGFYEQYFGPGTRLTVT.

This clone was seen only once. At one of its ends the junction is not consistent with the germline gene, which may arise from a read error. This rearrangement joins TRBV7-7 to TRBJ2-3, with unresolved D. The CDR3 length is 14 residues. The germline V gene encodes CDR1 SSHAT and CDR2 FNYEAQ (reference sequence). CDR3 region: CASSLWQGTDTQYF. The CDR3 nucleotides are TGTGCTAGCAGCTTATGGCAGGGCACAGATACGCAGTATTTT.

The chain has TRBV28 and TRBJ1-6; TRBD1 agrees at 9 bases. V was clipped by 3 bases and J by 7 bases; unmatched bases: 4. CDR3 length: 15 residues. Germline V CDR1 and CDR2: MDHEN, SYDVKM. The CDR3 is CASSLGDRENSPLHF. CDR3 DNA sequence: TGTGCCAGCAGTTTGGGGGACAGGGAGAATTCACCCCTCCACTTT. The full variable domain, completed using reference TRBV28 and TRBJ1-6, is DVKVTQSSRYLVKRTGEKVFLECVQDMDHENMFWYRQDPGLGLRLIYFSYDVKMKEKGDIPEGYSVSREKKERFSLILESASTNQTSMYLCASSLGDRENSPLHFGNGTRLTVT.

With regard to this clone: The junction does not match germline at one end; this may be a read error. The gene calls are TRBV30 and TRBJ2-6; TRBD1 might be the D (5 bases). The length of the CDR3 is 14 residues. Germline loops: CDR1 GTSNPN, CDR2 SVGIG (reference sequence). The CDR3 nucleotides read TGTGCCTGGAGTGTACTGGCTGGGGCCAACGGCCTGACTTTC. Protein sequence: CAWSVLAGANGLTF.

The CDR3 region is CASSLVGGVQPQHF. CDR3 in DNA: TGTGCCAGCAGCTTAGTAGGGGGCGTTCAGCCCCAGCATTTT. The chain carries TRBV7-8 and TRBJ1-5; TRBD1 aligns across 7 bases. V lost 1 base and J lost 6; bases outside the gene matches: 3. The CDR3 length is 14 residues. Germline CDR1 and CDR2: SGHVS and FQNEAQ.

The chain employs TRBV5-4 and TRBJ2-2, with 7 bases lining up with TRBD1. Germline trimming cut 4 bases from V and 1 base from J; bases unmatched to any gene: 7. Per germline, CDR1 SGHNT and CDR2 YYREEE (reference sequence). This CDR3 has 16 residues. CDR3 loop: CASSHDRVRNTGELFF. The CDR3 nucleotides are TGTGCCAGCAGCCACGACAGGGTTCGGAACACCGGGGAGCTGTTTTTT.

The V gene is TRBV7-2, the J gene TRBJ1-6; unclear D gene. Germline values: CDR1 SGHTA, CDR2 FQGNSA. The CDR3 extends over 14 amino acids. Deletions cut 1 base from V and 6 bases from J, with 7 bases between. The CDR3 is CASSLGVSNSPLHF. The DNA of the CDR3 is TGTGCCAGCAGCTTAGGAGTTTCTAATTCACCCCTCCACTTT.

This rearrangement joins TRBV9 to TRBJ2-1; TRBD2 aligns across 7 bases. From germline, CDR1 is SGDLS and CDR2 YYNGEE. CDR3 length equals 17 residues. Trimming cost V 0 bases and J 2 bases; bases outside gene matches: 8. The CDR3 DNA reads as TGTGCCAGCAGCGTAGGAAGTGGGAGGGGCACCTACAATGAGCAGTTCTTC. Translating it yields CASSVGSGRGTYNEQFF.

This clone was counted a few times. The chain links TRBV27 to TRBJ2-3; 8 bases line up with TRBD1. The CDR3 has 13 amino acids. Germline-derived CDR1 and CDR2 are MNHEY and SMNVEV (reference sequence). J lost 10 bases, V lost 6 bases, and 9 bases had no gene match. The CDR3 protein is CASRIGDRTPQYF. The CDR3, as DNA: TGTGCCAGCAGGATAGGGGACAGGACCCCGCAGTATTTT.

This clone was seen more than once but under ten times. The V call is TRBV28, the J call TRBJ1-2; the D is unclear. The germline V and J ends were trimmed by 5 bases and 2 bases, with 15 bases remaining between them. Germline lookup yields CDR1 MDHEN and CDR2 SYDVKM. This CDR3 region has 15 residues. In DNA, the CDR3 is TGTGCCAGCAGTCCCATAGATGAGGAGAACTATGGCTACACCTTC. This sequence encodes CASSPIDEENYGYTF.

V usage is TRBV27 and J usage is TRBJ2-1, with D unresolved. Germline values: CDR1 MNHEY, CDR2 SMNVEV (reference sequence). The CDR3 is 16 residues long. V dropped 1 base and J dropped 0 bases, with 10 bases sitting between them. The CDR3 is CASSLYGGFSYNEQFF. The CDR3 DNA follows: TGTGCCAGCAGTTTATACGGCGGATTCTCCTACAATGAGCAGTTCTTC.

The chain carries TRBV18 and TRBJ2-1; the D gene is possibly TRBD2 (5 bases). The CDR3 is 16 amino acids. The germline V gene has CDR1 KGHSH and CDR2 LQKENI. V was trimmed by 3 bases and J by 6 bases, leaving 18 bases between them. The CDR3 bases are TGTGCCAGCTCACCGCCCGGGAAGCAATACGCCAATGAGCAGTTCTTC. It translates to CASSPPGKQYANEQFF.

This clone has just a few counts. J is TRBJ2-7 and V is TRBV28; 8 positions match TRBD2. Per germline, CDR1 MDHEN and CDR2 SYDVKM. The V gene end was trimmed by 3 bases and the J gene end by 7 bases; junction bases not matched to a gene: 8. The CDR3 has 14 amino acids. CDR3 residues: CASSLTGGAGEQYF. CDR3 in DNA: TGTGCCAGCAGTTTGACGGGGGGGGCGGGGGAGCAGTACTTC.

This clone was found a few times. This chain uses TRBV9 with TRBJ2-2, with 12 bases matching TRBD2. The germline CDR1 and CDR2 sequences are SGDLS and YYNGEE. With 5 bases clipped from V and 1 base from J, the junction kept 3 bases outside the gene matches. The CDR3 length is 16 residues. CDR3: CASRGTSGLNTGELFF. The DNA for the CDR3 is TGTGCCAGCAGAGGGACTAGCGGGCTGAACACCGGGGAGCTGTTTTTT.

The chain is built from TRBV18 and TRBJ2-1; 12 bases agree with TRBD1. The V gene end was trimmed by 3 bases and the J gene end by 9 bases; junction bases not matched to a gene: 9. The CDR3 loop spans 16 amino acids. The germline CDR1 and CDR2 sequences are KGHSH and LQKENI. CDR3 coding DNA: TGTGCCAGCTCACCCACCGGGACAGGGGGCTTCAGTGAGCAGTTCTTC. It yields the protein CASSPTGTGGFSEQFF.

The chain uses TRBV7-9 and TRBJ2-3; D possibly corresponds to TRBD2 (6 bases). Germline CDR1 and CDR2: SEHNR and FQNEAQ (reference sequence). Trimming cost V 5 bases and J 4 bases, with 10 bases left between them. This CDR3 comprises 13 residues. For the CDR3, the DNA is TGTGCCAGCAGCCCGTCGGGGGCAGATACGCAGTATTTT. Protein product: CASSPSGADTQYF.

CDR3 residues: CASSPGLAVYNEQFF. The CDR3 DNA reads TGTGCCAGCAGCCCGGGACTAGCGGTCTACAATGAGCAGTTCTTC. The rearrangement joins TRBV6-5 to TRBJ2-1; 11 positions agree with TRBD2. Germline CDR1 reads MNHEY; CDR2 reads SVGAGI. V lost 6 bases to trimming and J lost 3 bases; unmatched junction nucleotides: 4. This CDR3 has 15 amino acids.

There are a few counts of this clone. The V and J genes are TRBV23-1 and TRBJ2-1; 9 bases match TRBD2. TRBV23-1 carries the ORF label, with uncertain function. Trimming removed 0 bases from V and 7 bases from J; junction bases left unmatched: 10. The CDR3 is 17 residues long. The DNA for the CDR3 is TGCGCCAGCAGTCAATCGGGGGAAGGCGGGAGGGCAAATGAGCAGTTCTTC. It specifies CASSQSGEGGRANEQFF.